This T cell receptor beta chain was sequenced for a study of blood T cell repertoires in COVID-19. Profiling relied on immunoSEQ multiplex PCR, and the TCRdb table lists in-frame clones only, not all of them. This table has over 200,000 clones, more than 75% appearing once. V lost 4 bases, J lost 8 bases, and 10 bases stayed unmatched. Germline-derived CDR1 and CDR2 are SGHRS and YFSETQ. This CDR3 is 17 amino acids long. The TCR comes from a man aged 18 to 29 who had recovered from COVID-19. The material sequenced was PBMCs or T cells enriched from blood (not recorded which). The chain has TRBV5-1 and TRBJ2-1; the match to TRBD2 covers 15 bases. The CDR3 DNA sequence: TGCGCCAGCAGCAGCGGACTAGCGGGAGGGCCCCGGGATGAGCAGTTCTTC. Translated: CASSSGLAGGPRDEQFF.